Listed below are T cell receptor beta chains from one sample, sequenced in a study of cytomegalovirus exposure and HLA in healthy donors. Libraries were prepared by immunoSEQ multiplex PCR; TCRdb keeps only in-frame clonotypes and omits some of them. The sample has approximately 150,000 clones; approximately 87% are singletons. The specimen was PBMCs. Every receptor here comes from a woman aged 25 to 39 in good health and CMV-seronegative. Each CDR3 is given with its conserved first and last residue. A D gene is named only where the DNA matches it firmly. Size tells how often a clone was seen (once, few, many) or the class of an expanded clone, and some rows leave it out.

TRBJ2-5 | TRBD2 | TRBV7-9 | . | CASSFLAGDQETQYF | TGTGCCAGCAGCTTTCTAGCGGGGGACCAAGAGACCCAGTACTTC
TRBJ2-3 | TRBD1 | TRBV2 | . | CASSKGTARDPSTDTQYF | TGTGCCAGCAGTAAAGGGACAGCCAGGGATCCTAGCACAGATACGCAGTATTTT
TRBJ2-6 | . | TRBV7-9 | . | CASSLRGSGANVLTF | TGTGCCAGCAGCTTAAGAGGCTCTGGGGCCAACGTCCTGACTTTC
TRBJ2-7 | TRBD1 | TRBV11-2 | . | CASSQSQGAYEQYF | TGTGCCAGCAGCCAGAGCCAGGGGGCCTACGAGCAGTACTTC
TRBJ1-3 | . | TRBV5-1 | . | CASSLGSQNGNTIYF | TGCGCCAGCAGCTTGGGGTCTCAGAATGGAAACACCATATATTTT
TRBJ1-2 | . | TRBV7-8 | . | CASTDNYYGYTF | TGTGCCAGCACGGACAATTACTATGGCTACACCTTC
TRBJ2-7 | . | TRBV7-9 | . | CASRDSGSAGARYEQYF | TGTGCCAGCAGGGATAGCGGCTCCGCGGGGGCGCGATACGAGCAGTACTTC
TRBJ2-7 | . | TRBV5-1 | . | CASSFDSGRQAQYF | TGCGCCAGCAGTTTCGATAGTGGGCGTCAGGCGCAGTACTTC
TRBJ2-5 | . | TRBV4-1 | once | CASSQWEGVETQYF | TGCGCCAGCAGCCAATGGGAGGGGGTGGAGACCCAGTACTTC
TRBJ2-7 | . | TRBV5-1 | . | CASRASYEQYF | TGCGCCAGCAGAGCTTCCTACGAGCAGTACTTC